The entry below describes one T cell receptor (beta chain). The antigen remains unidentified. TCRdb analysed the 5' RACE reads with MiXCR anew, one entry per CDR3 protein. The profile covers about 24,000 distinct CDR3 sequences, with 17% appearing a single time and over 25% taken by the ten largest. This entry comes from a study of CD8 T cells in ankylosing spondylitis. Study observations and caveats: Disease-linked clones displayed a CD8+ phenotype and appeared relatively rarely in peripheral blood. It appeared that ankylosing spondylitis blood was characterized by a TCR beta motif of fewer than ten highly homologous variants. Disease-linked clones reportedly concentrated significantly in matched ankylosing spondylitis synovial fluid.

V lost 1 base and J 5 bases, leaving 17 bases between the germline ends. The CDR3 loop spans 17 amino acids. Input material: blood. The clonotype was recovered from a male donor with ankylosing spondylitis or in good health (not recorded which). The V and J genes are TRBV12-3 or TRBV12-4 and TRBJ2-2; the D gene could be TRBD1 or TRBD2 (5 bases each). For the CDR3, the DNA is TGTGCCAGCAGTTTAGTCCGGGGCCCCGAGGTAACCGGGGAGCTGTTTTTT. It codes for CASSLVRGPEVTGELFF.